The 7 T cell receptor beta chains below all came from one sample that was sequenced in a study of T cells in Graves' hyperthyroidism and ophthalmopathy. There were TCR beta CDR3 regions amplified from RNA transcripts. The study used the HTBI primer set for a first-round RT-PCR of the TCR CDR3. TCRdb reprocessed the multiplex PCR reads via MiXCR and lists one record per CDR3 protein. Among about 320,000 distinct CDR3 sequences listed, 16% were seen once. The specimen was blood. These receptors were collected from a man aged 25 to 40 with Graves' hyperthyroidism.

In this sample, this clonotype turned up a few times. V gene TRBV6-1 combines with J gene TRBJ2-1; either TRBD1 or TRBD2 may fit D (5 bases each). This CDR3 has 16 amino acids. Germline V gene sequence: CDR1 MNHNS, CDR2 SASEGT. Trimming stripped 6 bases from V and 1 base from J, with 16 bases between. The CDR3 DNA reads as TGTGCCAGCAGACTCGTGCCGAGGGGTTCCTACAATGAGCAGTTCTTC. This sequence encodes CASRLVPRGSYNEQFF.

This clonotype was observed many times. The chain joins TRBV12-3 or TRBV12-4 to TRBJ1-6; no reliable D call. CDR3 length equals 15 residues. V dropped 2 bases and J dropped 7 bases, with 12 bases sitting between them. The DNA for the CDR3 is TGTGCCAGCAGTTTATCCTGGAGCGGCAATTCACCCCTCCACTTT. This translates into CASSLSWSGNSPLHF.

The sample holds many counts of this clonotype. V usage is TRBV6-1 and J usage is TRBJ2-1; 12 bases fit TRBD2. CDR3 length: 14 residues. V shed 4 bases, J shed 7 bases, and the junction held 2 bases outside the gene matches. CDR1 and CDR2 (germline): MNHNS, SASEGT. The CDR3 region is CASSGLAGVNEQFF. The CDR3 coding sequence is TGTGCCAGCAGTGGACTAGCGGGAGTTAATGAGCAGTTCTTC.

This clonotype was seen ten or more times. The CDR3 DNA reads TGTGCCAGCAGTCCTAGAAAGCGGGAGTGGAACACCGGGGAGCTGTTTTTT. The encoded protein is CASSPRKREWNTGELFF. This chain connects TRBV28 to TRBJ2-2; 8 bases are shared with TRBD2. V lost 5 bases to trimming and J lost 1 base; unmatched junction nucleotides: 9. The CDR3 extends over 17 amino acids. CDR1 is MDHEN, CDR2 SYDVKM, per germline.

This chain links TRBV20-1 with TRBJ2-5, with D possibly called TRBD1 or TRBD2 (5 bases each). Germline-derived CDR1 and CDR2 are DFQATT and SNEGSKA (reference sequence). CDR3 length: 13 residues. V was cut by 5 bases and J by 5 bases, with 15 bases left in between. The DNA of the CDR3 is TGCAGTGCTTATGGGACCCCTGGGGAGACCCAGTACTTC. Translating it yields CSAYGTPGETQYF.

This clonotype was observed a handful of times. The chain has TRBV5-5 and TRBJ2-2; D is ambiguous. V was shortened by 0 bases and J by 6 bases, with 12 bases between the two germline ends. The CDR3 totals 15 residues. CDR1 is SGHKS and CDR2 is YYEKEE in the germline V gene (reference sequence). CDR3 amino acids: CASSLVWDWAGELFF. CDR3 sequence (DNA): TGTGCCAGCAGCTTGGTTTGGGATTGGGCCGGGGAGCTGTTTTTT.

The table lists this clonotype with a few counts. The chain employs TRBV7-2 and TRBJ2-7, with 10 bases aligning to TRBD1. CDR1 and CDR2 from the germline V gene are SGHTA and FQGNSA. The CDR3 consists of 17 residues. After removal of 4 bases from V and 4 bases from J, the junction contained 13 bases not matched to a gene. The CDR3 protein is CASSSKVGWDRGYEQYF. The CDR3 DNA reads TGTGCCAGCAGCTCCAAGGTCGGTTGGGACAGGGGATACGAGCAGTACTTC.